This T cell receptor (beta chain) is drawn from a study of graft-versus-host responses after intestinal transplantation. On this clone itself: Its antigen is unknown.

Sequencing used immunoSEQ multiplex PCR; TCRdb keeps in-frame clones, though not all of them. The sample has 95,000 to 110,000 clones, roughly 93% seen once; the top ten hold roughly 1%. The CDR3 extends over 13 amino acids. Trimming took 9 bases from V and 5 from J, leaving 17 bases between them. The V gene's germline CDR1 is SEHNR and CDR2 FQNEAQ (reference sequence). This TCR was sampled from a human donor who received an intestinal transplant. The J gene is TRBJ2-7, the V gene TRBV7-9; tentatively, D is TRBD1 or TRBD2 (5 bases each). The material sequenced was unstimulated CD8+ T cells sorted from spleen or lymph node cells, taken before intestinal transplant. Written as DNA, the CDR3 is TGTGCCAGTAGGGACGGGGTAGGGCACGAGCAGTACTTC. Translating it yields CASRDGVGHEQYF.